This T cell receptor (beta chain) is from a study of regulatory T cells in long-lasting Graves disease. Study-wide background: Patients with persistent Graves' disease had over 5 years of antithyroid drugs and persistent TSH receptor antibodies.

The CDR3 totals 13 residues. V was cut by 6 bases and J by 4 bases, with 15 bases left in between. The V gene's germline CDR1 is SQVTM and CDR2 ANQGSEA. General study points: Persistent disease samples used TRBV28, TRBJ1-2 and TRBJ2-5 preferentially. Lower TCR diversity was seen in persistent Graves' patients than in newly diagnosed ones.

Time point in this sample: persistent/refractory GD, antithyroid drugs over 5 years with positive TRAb. TCR sequences were obtained from RNA taken from PBMCs. As for this clonotype: Its antigen is still unknown.

iRepertoire HTBI primers and Arm-PCR of CDR3 regions built TCR beta libraries. How the authors handled the data: Roughly 65 TRBV and about 14 TRBJ segments were identified across samples. MiXCR was run by TCRdb on the multiplex PCR reads, yielding one entry per CDR3 protein. Clone size and V and J calls follow TCRdb, not the original study. Of about 470,000 distinct CDR3 sequences in the sample, roughly 21% are singletons; the top ten hold around 7%. This clonotype was sampled from a female donor with Graves disease. This sample comprised peripheral blood mononuclear cells (PBMCs), obtained when the disease was refractory, from a patient treated with antithyroid drugs. The gene calls are TRBV29-1 and TRBJ1-2; unclear D gene. This CDR3 reads CSVAGPDIYGYTF. In DNA form, the CDR3 reads TGCAGCGTCGCGGGCCCAGATATCTATGGCTACACCTTC.